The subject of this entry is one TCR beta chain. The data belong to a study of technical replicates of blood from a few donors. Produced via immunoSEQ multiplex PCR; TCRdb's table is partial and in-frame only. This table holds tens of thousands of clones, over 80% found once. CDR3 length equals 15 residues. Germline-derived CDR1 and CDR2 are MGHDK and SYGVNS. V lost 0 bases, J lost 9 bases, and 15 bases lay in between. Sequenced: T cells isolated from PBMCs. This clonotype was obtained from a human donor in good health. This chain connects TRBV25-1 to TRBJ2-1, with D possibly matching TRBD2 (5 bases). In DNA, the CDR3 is TGTGCCAGCAGTGAATATGAAGCTAGCCAGGCTGAGCAGTTCTTC. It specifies CASSEYEASQAEQFF.